What follows are 14 T cell receptor beta chains derived from one specimen sequenced in a study of blood T cell repertoires in COVID-19. Some clones are missing from TCRdb's copy, which holds only in-frame ones; the method was immunoSEQ multiplex PCR. The table lists hundreds of thousands of clones, over 80% of them singletons. Sequencing used PBMCs or T cells enriched from blood (not recorded which). Receptors originate from a man younger than 40 who had recovered from COVID-19.

The chain has TRBV19 and TRBJ2-2; 7 bases agree with TRBD2. Germline V gene data show CDR1 as LNHDA and CDR2 as SQIVND (reference sequence). This CDR3 spans 13 amino acids. V was clipped by 6 bases and J by 5 bases; unmatched bases: 3. The CDR3 is CASRAGETGELFF. For the CDR3, the DNA is TGTGCCAGTAGGGCGGGAGAGACCGGGGAGCTGTTTTTT.

The V call is TRBV10-3, the J call TRBJ1-1; D is unresolved. Germline assignment: CDR1 ENHRY and CDR2 SYGVKD. Trimming took 0 bases from V and 2 from J, leaving 13 bases between them. This CDR3 is built from 16 residues. CDR3 region: CAISESIGGSNTEAFF. For the CDR3, the DNA is TGTGCCATCAGTGAGTCGATTGGCGGATCAAACACTGAAGCTTTCTTT.

CDR3 protein: CASSSGTSASYNEQFF. The DNA of the CDR3 is TGCGCCAGCAGCTCCGGGACTAGCGCGTCCTACAATGAGCAGTTCTTC. The rearrangement links TRBV5-1 to TRBJ2-1, with 10 nucleotides matching TRBD2. The J segment lost 1 base and the V segment lost 3 bases, leaving 4 bases of the junction unmatched. The CDR3 length is 16 residues. The V gene's germline CDR1 is SGHRS and CDR2 YFSETQ.

The genes are TRBV14 and TRBJ2-7; 8 bases align to TRBD1. Germline lookup yields CDR1 SGHDN and CDR2 FVKESK. J gave up 1 base and V 4 bases, and 6 bases lay outside the gene matches. The CDR3 extends over 15 amino acids. As DNA, the CDR3 is TGTGCCAGCAGCCTAAGAAGGGACAGGTCCTACGAGCAGTACTTC. This gives the protein CASSLRRDRSYEQYF.

The CDR3 protein is CSAGQGEETQYF. CDR3 coding DNA: TGCAGCGCCGGACAGGGGGAAGAGACCCAGTACTTC. This chain links TRBV29-1 with TRBJ2-5; TRBD1 matches 10 bases. This CDR3 has 12 amino acids. Looked up from germline, CDR1 is SQVTM and CDR2 is ANQGSEA. Losses at the gene ends were 7 bases for V and 3 bases for J; bases not matched to a gene: 2.

The V and J genes are TRBV19 and TRBJ1-5, with 7 bases aligning to TRBD1. Germline CDR1 reads LNHDA; CDR2 reads SQIVND (reference sequence). The CDR3 is 17 residues long. V shed 6 bases, J shed 0 bases, and the junction held 11 bases outside the gene matches. Written as DNA, the CDR3 is TGTGCCAGTAGAACAACCGGGACAGATAATAGCAATCAGCCCCAGCATTTT. Amino acids: CASRTTGTDNSNQPQHF.

The chain uses TRBV2 and TRBJ2-5, with D unclear. The CDR3 is 11 amino acids. Trimming stripped 2 bases from V and 5 bases from J, with 3 bases between. CDR1 SNHLY and CDR2 FYNNEI come from the germline V gene. Written as DNA, the CDR3 is TGTGCCAGCAGTGAACATGAGACCCAGTACTTC. Residues: CASSEHETQYF.

The gene calls are TRBV6-1 and TRBJ1-5; TRBD1 matches 8 bases. Unmatched junction bases numbered 4, after V lost 1 base and J lost 8 bases. This CDR3 region has 14 residues. Germline V gene lookup returns CDR1 MNHNS and CDR2 SASEGT. For the CDR3, the DNA is TGTGCCAGCAGTGAAGAAACAGGGGGAAAGCCCCAGCATTTT. Its protein product is CASSEETGGKPQHF.

V gene TRBV19 combines with J gene TRBJ2-2, with 8 bases aligning to TRBD2. This CDR3 is built from 14 residues. V lost 6 bases and J lost 5; bases outside the gene matches: 5. Germline values: CDR1 LNHDA, CDR2 SQIVND (reference sequence). In DNA, the CDR3 is TGTGCCAGTAGATCGCCGGGGGGGACCGGGGAGCTGTTTTTT. Translating gives CASRSPGGTGELFF.

The chain uses TRBV6-5 and TRBJ1-4; TRBD1 agrees at 8 bases. Looked up from germline, CDR1 is MNHEY and CDR2 is SVGAGI. The CDR3 sequence is 15 residues long. Losses at the gene ends were 6 bases for V and 8 bases for J; bases not matched to a gene: 11. CDR3 loop: CASRRTGNPVEKLFF. Here the CDR3 DNA reads TGTGCCAGCAGACGGACAGGGAACCCTGTGGAAAAACTGTTTTTT.

This chain links TRBV19 with TRBJ1-2; 7 bases align to TRBD1. Trimming cost V 1 base and J 2 bases; bases outside gene matches: 1. This CDR3 comprises 14 residues. Germline CDR1 reads LNHDA; CDR2 reads SQIVND (reference sequence). The CDR3 region is CASSIGQGNYGYTF. DNA of the CDR3: TGTGCCAGTAGTATAGGACAGGGAAACTATGGCTACACCTTC.

The chain couples TRBV10-3 to TRBJ1-3; 8 nucleotides line up with TRBD1. V lost 6 bases and J lost 4; bases outside the gene matches: 11. The CDR3 spans 16 residues. CDR1 and CDR2 from the germline V gene are ENHRY and SYGVKD. CDR3 sequence: CAISDPRDRRGNTIYF. Here the CDR3 DNA reads TGTGCCATCAGCGACCCCCGGGACAGGAGGGGAAACACCATATATTTT.

In this sample, this clone turned up once. The CDR3 region has the DNA TGTGCCAGCAGCCAAGATAGGCAGCAGGGTCATACGCAGTATTTT. Translated, it gives CASSQDRQQGHTQYF. V and J are TRBV3-1 (or the pseudogene TRBV3-2) and TRBJ2-3; a possible D gene is TRBD1 (5 bases). The CDR3 totals 15 residues. Germline CDR1 is LGHDT and CDR2 is YNNKEL (reference sequence). The V end was cut by 0 bases, the J end by 7 bases, with 14 bases between.

The J gene is TRBJ1-1, the V gene TRBV5-1; no reliable D call. Germline lookup yields CDR1 SGHRS and CDR2 YFSETQ. The length of the CDR3 is 13 residues. V was shortened by 4 bases and J by 1 base, with 8 bases between the two germline ends. Here the CDR3 DNA reads TGCGCCAGCAGCCTTACAGCGAACACTGAAGCTTTCTTT. It specifies CASSLTANTEAFF.